This T cell receptor (beta chain) was captured in a study of cytomegalovirus exposure and HLA in healthy donors. Findings and caveats of the study: It was 160 or so TCR beta chains that were listed as cytomegalovirus-associated. In a later analysis, several top co-occurrence clusters appeared linked to parvovirus B19, influenza, CMV and Epstein-Barr virus.

CDR1 and CDR2 (germline): SGHTA, FQGTGA. This CDR3 has 15 residues. Trimming at V came to 5 bases and at J to 5 bases, leaving 9 bases not matched to a gene. The PCR made use of 60 Vbeta and 13 Jbeta primers. The protocol was immunoSEQ multiplex PCR, while the TCRdb copy is restricted to in-frame clones and leaves out a portion. The table includes 150,000 to 200,000 clones, roughly 60% detected once. Regarding this clone: The antigen is unknown.

The origin of this receptor is a man aged 40-49 years in good health and CMV-seronegative. The sequencing input was PBMCs. The V call is TRBV7-3, the J call TRBJ2-3; 8 bases match TRBD1. Here the CDR3 reads CASSPRTGIGDTQYF. The CDR3 region has the DNA TGTGCCAGCAGCCCACGGACAGGGATTGGAGATACGCAGTATTTT.